These T cell receptor beta chains were read from a single sample in a study of T cell changes during pregnancy in multiple sclerosis. Assay used: immunoSEQ multiplex PCR; TCRdb lists only in-frame clones, some missing. Found here are under 100,000 clones, 90% to 95% of them singletons; the top ten hold around 1.1%. Sequenced here: peripheral blood, sampled in the second trimester of pregnancy. The receptors were gathered from a female donor with multiple sclerosis, enrolled in a pregnancy study. CDR3s include the opening cysteine and the closing phenylalanine or tryptophan. The D gene is left open where the match is weak. Some rows have no size entry. The others give once, few or many, or a class for an expanded clone.

>TRBV27|TRBJ2-5|.|TRBD2
CASSLLAEQETQYF
TGTGCCAGCAGTTTACTAGCGGAACAAGAGACCCAGTACTTC
>TRBV5-6|TRBJ1-1|.|TRBD1
CASTLLVDRGRVAFF
TGTGCCAGCACCCTCTTGGTCGACAGGGGAAGGGTAGCTTTCTTT
>TRBV10-3|TRBJ1-1|.|.
CAISGESNTEAFF
TGTGCCATCAGTGGAGAGTCGAACACTGAAGCTTTCTTT
>TRBV6-1|TRBJ1-2|.|.
CASSESGSYGYTF
TGTGCCAGCAGTGAATCAGGATCATATGGCTACACCTTC
>TRBV4-3|TRBJ1-4|.|.
CASSQRRLGDEKLFF
TGCGCCAGCAGCCAAAGGCGTCTTGGAGATGAAAAACTGTTTTTT
>TRBV28|TRBJ2-7|once|TRBD1
CASSPQQGVDEQYF
TGTGCCAGCAGTCCCCAACAGGGGGTTGATGAGCAGTACTTC
>TRBV13|TRBJ2-5|.|.
CASSLGQEETQYF
TGTGCCAGCAGCTTGGGGCAGGAAGAGACCCAGTACTTC
>TRBV30|TRBJ2-2|.|TRBD1
CALGQGARAAELFF
TGTGCCTTGGGACAGGGGGCTCGGGCGGCGGAGCTGTTTTTT
>TRBV6-6|TRBJ2-3|.|TRBD1
CASSSRGQGGGDTQYF
TGTGCCAGCAGTTCCAGAGGACAGGGGGGGGGAGATACGCAGTATTTT
>TRBV7-6|TRBJ1-1|.|.
CASSVGMNTEAFF
TGTGCCAGCAGCGTAGGTATGAACACTGAAGCTTTCTTT
>TRBV19|TRBJ2-2|.|TRBD2
CASSILAGAGGELFF
TGTGCCAGTAGTATTCTAGCGGGAGCTGGCGGGGAGCTGTTTTTT
>TRBV9|TRBJ2-5|.|.
CASSAPPRAGEETQYF
TGTGCCAGCAGCGCCCCCCCAAGGGCGGGTGAAGAGACCCAGTACTTC
>TRBV7-9|TRBJ1-2|.|.
CASSLDRSGYTF
TGTGCCAGCAGCCTTGACAGGTCTGGCTACACCTTC
>TRBV5-1|TRBJ2-5|.|TRBD1
CASPETGDPETQYF
TGCGCCAGTCCCGAGACAGGGGATCCAGAGACCCAGTACTTC
>TRBV4-1|TRBJ2-2|once|.
CASSPEGLVNPSSGELFF
TGCGCCAGCAGCCCAGAGGGACTTGTCAATCCGTCCTCCGGGGAGCTGTTTTTT
>TRBV5-5|TRBJ2-1|.|TRBD1
CASSLEGTGVEEQFF
TGTGCCAGCAGCTTGGAGGGGACAGGGGTAGAAGAGCAGTTCTTC
>TRBV4-1|TRBJ2-1|.|TRBD2
CASSHAAGGNNEQFF
TGCGCCAGCAGCCACGCAGCGGGAGGGAACAATGAGCAGTTCTTC
>TRBV13|TRBJ2-7|.|TRBD2
CASSLGLAGEHLASYEQYF
TGTGCCAGCAGCTTAGGACTAGCGGGAGAACACTTAGCGTCCTACGAGCAGTACTTC
>TRBV27|TRBJ2-1|.|TRBD1
CASSWDSFNEQFF
TGTGCCAGCAGTTGGGACAGCTTCAATGAGCAGTTCTTC
>TRBV6-1|TRBJ2-7|.|.
CASSELRAMGEQYF
TGTGCCAGCAGTGAATTGAGGGCCATGGGGGAGCAGTACTTC
>TRBV2|TRBJ2-7|.|TRBD2
CASSDGLAAYEQYF
TGTGCCAGCAGTGACGGACTAGCGGCCTACGAGCAGTACTTC
>TRBV2|TRBJ2-2|.|.
CASKYPLLIAGELFF
TGTGCCAGCAAATACCCGCTTTTAATAGCTGGGGAGCTGTTTTTT
>TRBV4-3|TRBJ2-1|once|.
CASSQGGSKQFF
TGCGCCAGCAGCCAAGGGGGCAGCAAGCAGTTCTTC
>TRBV10-3|TRBJ1-1|.|.
CAISESGGDTEAFF
TGTGCCATCAGTGAGTCGGGGGGGGACACTGAAGCTTTCTTT
>TRBV6-1|TRBJ1-2|.|TRBD1
CASGVDRGTSYGYTF
TGTGCCAGCGGGGTGGACAGGGGGACTAGCTATGGCTACACCTTC
>TRBV7-2|TRBJ1-4|.|.
CASSLELGGGEKLFF
TGTGCCAGCAGCTTGGAGTTGGGGGGTGGGGAAAAACTGTTTTTT
>TRBV7-6|TRBJ2-7|once|.
CASSLATGYEQYF
TGTGCCAGCAGCTTAGCGACGGGGTACGAGCAGTACTTC
>TRBV7-9|TRBJ1-1|.|.
CASSSSPGRGSPEAFF
TGTGCCAGCAGCTCTTCCCCTGGCAGGGGAAGTCCTGAAGCTTTCTTT
>TRBV27|TRBJ1-1|.|TRBD1
CASSLDRGRTEAFF
TGTGCCAGCAGTTTAGACAGGGGGCGGACTGAAGCTTTCTTT
>TRBV7-3|TRBJ2-1|once|TRBD2
CASSQSLAGDNEQFF
TGTGCCAGCAGCCAGTCTCTAGCGGGAGACAATGAGCAGTTCTTC
>TRBV6-4|TRBJ2-2|.|TRBD2
CASSATAGVNTGELFF
TGTGCCAGCAGTGCCACAGCGGGGGTGAACACCGGGGAGCTGTTTTTT
>TRBV5-1|TRBJ2-7|.|TRBD1
CASSETGIGEQYF
TGCGCCAGCAGCGAGACAGGGATCGGGGAGCAGTACTTC
>TRBV25-1|TRBJ2-7|.|TRBD1
CASSFRDRPAYEQYF
TGTGCCAGCAGTTTCCGGGACAGACCTGCTTACGAGCAGTACTTC
>TRBV15|TRBJ2-7|.|TRBD2
CATSRTSGSYEQYF
TGTGCCACCAGCAGGACTAGCGGTTCCTACGAGCAGTACTTC
>TRBV29-1|TRBJ1-5|once|TRBD1
CSVEDQGQGSSNQPQHF
TGCAGCGTTGAAGATCAGGGACAGGGCTCGAGCAATCAGCCCCAGCATTTT
>TRBV5-1|TRBJ2-1|.|TRBD2
CASNEGALGTSEQFF
TGCGCCAGCAATGAAGGGGCCTTAGGGACTAGTGAGCAGTTCTTC
>TRBV11-2|TRBJ1-1|.|.
CASSPRGGAYTEAFF
TGTGCCAGCAGCCCTCGCGGGGGGGCGTACACTGAAGCTTTCTTT
>TRBV27|TRBJ2-3|.|.
CASSSPLDTQYF
TGTGCCAGCAGTTCCCCTCTTGATACGCAGTATTTT
>TRBV7-9|TRBJ2-7|.|.
CASSLEEYSYEQYF
TGTGCCAGCAGCTTAGAAGAGTACTCCTACGAGCAGTACTTC
>TRBV5-1|TRBJ1-1|.|TRBD1
CASSLQQGKTEAFF
TGCGCCAGCAGCTTACAACAGGGGAAGACTGAAGCTTTCTTT
>TRBV9|TRBJ2-3|.|TRBD2
CASSVFGLAGVGSTDTQYF
TGTGCCAGCAGCGTATTCGGACTAGCGGGAGTAGGCAGCACAGATACGCAGTATTTT
>TRBV5-1|TRBJ2-6|.|TRBD1
CASSVTTGPGANVLTF
TGCGCCAGCAGCGTTACGACAGGGCCTGGGGCCAACGTCCTGACTTTC
>TRBV7-2|TRBJ2-1|few|.
CASSPAGRREQFF
TGTGCCAGCAGCCCGGCAGGGAGGCGTGAGCAGTTCTTC
>TRBV25-1|TRBJ1-1|.|TRBD1
CASRLTGGMNTEAFF
TGTGCCAGCAGACTGACAGGGGGCATGAACACTGAAGCTTTCTTT
>TRBV19|TRBJ1-2|.|.
CASKRQGDYGYTF
TGTGCCAGTAAGAGGCAGGGCGACTATGGCTACACCTTC
>TRBV6-1|TRBJ2-5|.|TRBD2
CASSLRLAGEETQYF
TGTGCCAGCAGCCTCCGACTAGCGGGGGAAGAGACCCAGTACTTC
>TRBV5-1|TRBJ1-3|.|.
CASSFLESSSGNTIYF
TGCGCCAGCAGCTTTTTGGAGTCCTCTTCTGGAAACACCATATATTTT
>TRBV28|TRBJ1-2|.|.
CASLQGPANYGYTF
TGTGCCAGCCTACAGGGCCCAGCTAACTATGGCTACACCTTC
>TRBV19|TRBJ2-2|.|.
CASSILRDWPFAGELFF
TGTGCCAGTAGTATCTTGAGGGACTGGCCTTTCGCCGGGGAGCTGTTTTTT
>TRBV18|TRBJ2-4|few|TRBD1
CASSPWQGVAKNIQYF
TGTGCCAGCTCACCGTGGCAGGGGGTAGCCAAAAACATTCAGTACTTC
>TRBV19|TRBJ2-1|.|TRBD1
CASSTPTGSSYNEQFF
TGTGCCAGTAGTACCCCGACAGGGAGCTCCTACAATGAGCAGTTCTTC
>TRBV6-5|TRBJ2-1|.|.
CASSPRSSSYNEQFF
TGTGCCAGCAGTCCACGGAGTAGCTCCTACAATGAGCAGTTCTTC
>TRBV5-4|TRBJ2-1|.|.
CASQNQTDYNEQFF
TGTGCCAGCCAAAACCAGACTGACTACAATGAGCAGTTCTTC
>TRBV18|TRBJ2-5|.|TRBD2
CASSPRTSGRETQYF
TGTGCCAGCTCACCCCGGACTAGCGGGAGAGAGACCCAGTACTTC